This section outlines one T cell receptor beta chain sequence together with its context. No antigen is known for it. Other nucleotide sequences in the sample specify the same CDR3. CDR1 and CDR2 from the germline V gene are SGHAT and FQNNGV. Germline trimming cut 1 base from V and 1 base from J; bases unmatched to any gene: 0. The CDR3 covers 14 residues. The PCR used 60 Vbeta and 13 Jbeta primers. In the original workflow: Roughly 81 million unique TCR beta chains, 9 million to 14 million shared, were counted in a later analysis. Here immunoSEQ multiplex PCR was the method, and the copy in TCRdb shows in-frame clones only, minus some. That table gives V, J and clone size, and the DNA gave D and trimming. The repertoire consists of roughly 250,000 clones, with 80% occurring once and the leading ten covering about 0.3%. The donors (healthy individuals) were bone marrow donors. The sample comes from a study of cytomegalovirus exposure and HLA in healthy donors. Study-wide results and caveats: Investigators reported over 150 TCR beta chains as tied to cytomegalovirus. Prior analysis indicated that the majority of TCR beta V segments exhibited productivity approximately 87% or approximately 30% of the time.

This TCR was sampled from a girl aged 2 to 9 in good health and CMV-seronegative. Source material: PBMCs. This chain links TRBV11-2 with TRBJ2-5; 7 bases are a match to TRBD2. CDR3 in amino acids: CASSLGGGQETQYF. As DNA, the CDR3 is TGTGCCAGCAGCTTAGGGGGGGGCCAAGAGACCCAGTACTTC.